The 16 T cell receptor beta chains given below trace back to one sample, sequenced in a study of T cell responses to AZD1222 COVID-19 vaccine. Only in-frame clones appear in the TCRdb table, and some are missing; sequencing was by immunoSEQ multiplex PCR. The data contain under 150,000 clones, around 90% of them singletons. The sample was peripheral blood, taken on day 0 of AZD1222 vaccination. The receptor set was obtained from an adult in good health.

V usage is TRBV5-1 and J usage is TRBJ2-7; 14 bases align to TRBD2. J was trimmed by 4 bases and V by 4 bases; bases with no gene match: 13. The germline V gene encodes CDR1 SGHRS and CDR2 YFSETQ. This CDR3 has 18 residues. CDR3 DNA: TGCGCCAGCAGCACTGGACTAGCGGGAGGAAGTTTCTCTTACGAGCAGTACTTC. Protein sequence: CASSTGLAGGSFSYEQYF.

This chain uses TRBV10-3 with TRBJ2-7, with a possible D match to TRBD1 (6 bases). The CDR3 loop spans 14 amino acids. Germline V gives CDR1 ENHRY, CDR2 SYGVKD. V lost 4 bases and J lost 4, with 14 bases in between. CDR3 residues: CAISGGQGSYEQYF. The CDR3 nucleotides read TGTGCCATCAGTGGGGGGCAGGGGAGTTACGAGCAGTACTTC.

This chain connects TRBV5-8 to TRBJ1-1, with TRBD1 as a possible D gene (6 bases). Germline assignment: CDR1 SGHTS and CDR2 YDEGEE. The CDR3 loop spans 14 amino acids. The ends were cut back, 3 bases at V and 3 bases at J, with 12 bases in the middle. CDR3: CASSSGVGYTEAFF. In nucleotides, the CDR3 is TGTGCCAGCAGCTCAGGGGTAGGTTACACTGAAGCTTTCTTT.

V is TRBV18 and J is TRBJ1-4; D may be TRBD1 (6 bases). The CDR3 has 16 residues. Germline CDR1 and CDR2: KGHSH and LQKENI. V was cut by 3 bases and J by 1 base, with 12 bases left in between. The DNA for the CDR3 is TGTGCCAGCTCACCCGACAGGCGGGAAACTAATGAAAAACTGTTTTTT. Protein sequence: CASSPDRRETNEKLFF.

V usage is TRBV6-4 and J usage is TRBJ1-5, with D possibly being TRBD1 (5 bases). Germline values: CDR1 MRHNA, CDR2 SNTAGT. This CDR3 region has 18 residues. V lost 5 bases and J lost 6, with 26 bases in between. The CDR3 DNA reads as TGTGCCAGCAGTCCGGCAGGAGATTGCAGGGTTTTCGGTCAGCCCCAGCATTTT. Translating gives CASSPAGDCRVFGQPQHF.

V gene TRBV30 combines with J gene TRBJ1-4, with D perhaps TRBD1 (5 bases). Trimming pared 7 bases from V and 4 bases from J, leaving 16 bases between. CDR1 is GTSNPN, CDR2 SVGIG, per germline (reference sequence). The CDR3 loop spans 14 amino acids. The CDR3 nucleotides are TGTGCCTCTTGGGGGGGGACCCTTAATGAAAAACTGTTTTTT. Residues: CASWGGTLNEKLFF.

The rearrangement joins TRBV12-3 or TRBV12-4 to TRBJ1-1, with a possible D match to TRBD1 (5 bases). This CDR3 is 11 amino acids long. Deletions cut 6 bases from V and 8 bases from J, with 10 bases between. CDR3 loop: CASRRTTEAFF. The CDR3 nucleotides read TGTGCCAGCAGACGGACAACCGAAGCTTTCTTT.

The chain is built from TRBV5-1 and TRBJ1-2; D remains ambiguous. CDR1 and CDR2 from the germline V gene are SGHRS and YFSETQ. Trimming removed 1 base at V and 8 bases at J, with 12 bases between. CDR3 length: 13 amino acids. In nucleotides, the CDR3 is TGCGCCAGCAGCTTGAGGACCACCGGGGGCTACACCTTC. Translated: CASSLRTTGGYTF.

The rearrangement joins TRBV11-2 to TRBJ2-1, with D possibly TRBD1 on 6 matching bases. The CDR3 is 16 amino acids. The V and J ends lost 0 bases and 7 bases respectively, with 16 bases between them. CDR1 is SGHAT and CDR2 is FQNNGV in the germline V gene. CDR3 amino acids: CASSLDLGHRLNEQFF. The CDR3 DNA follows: TGTGCCAGCAGCTTAGACTTGGGACACCGGTTGAATGAGCAGTTCTTC.

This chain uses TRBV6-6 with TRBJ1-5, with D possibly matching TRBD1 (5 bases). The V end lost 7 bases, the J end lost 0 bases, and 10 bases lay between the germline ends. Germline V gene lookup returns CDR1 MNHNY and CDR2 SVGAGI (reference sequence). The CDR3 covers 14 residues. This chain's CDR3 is CASKEGLSNQPQHF. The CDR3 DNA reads TGTGCCAGCAAGGAGGGACTTAGCAATCAGCCCCAGCATTTT.

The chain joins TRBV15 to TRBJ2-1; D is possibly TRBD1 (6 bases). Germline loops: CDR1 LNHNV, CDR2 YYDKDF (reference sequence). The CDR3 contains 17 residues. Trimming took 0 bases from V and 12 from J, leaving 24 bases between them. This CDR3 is CATSRDDAAGDYRRQFF. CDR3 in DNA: TGTGCCACCAGCAGAGACGATGCGGCAGGGGATTACCGTCGGCAGTTCTTC.

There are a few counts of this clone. CDR3 nucleotides: TGTGCTAGTAGATGGGATCGGGGAACTGAAGCTTTCTTT. Amino acids: CASRWDRGTEAFF. The chain links TRBV12-5 to TRBJ1-1, with D unclear. Per germline, CDR1 LGHNT and CDR2 FRNRAP. V lost 8 bases, J lost 5 bases, and 15 bases lay in between. This CDR3 spans 13 amino acids.

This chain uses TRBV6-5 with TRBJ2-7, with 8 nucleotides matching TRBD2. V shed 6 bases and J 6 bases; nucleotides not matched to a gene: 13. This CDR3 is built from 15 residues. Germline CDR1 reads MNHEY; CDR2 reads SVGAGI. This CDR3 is CASSLTSGPNFEQYF. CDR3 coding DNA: TGTGCCAGCAGCCTTACTAGCGGCCCCAACTTCGAGCAGTACTTC.

The CDR3 is CASSPADTQYF. In DNA, the CDR3 is TGTGCCAGCAGCCCAGCGGATACGCAGTATTTT. The chain uses TRBV11-2 and TRBJ2-3; D call uncertain. Germline V gene lookup returns CDR1 SGHAT and CDR2 FQNNGV. The CDR3 contains 11 residues. The V end lost 5 bases, the J end lost 6 bases, and 6 bases lay between the germline ends. Based on the CDR3 plus reference TRBV11-2 and TRBJ2-3, the full variable domain is EAGVAQSPRYKIIEKRQSVAFWCNPISGHATLYWYQQILGQGPKLLIQFQNNGVVDDSQLPKDRFSAERLKGVDSTLKIQPAKLEDSAVYLCASSPADTQYFGPGTRLTVL.

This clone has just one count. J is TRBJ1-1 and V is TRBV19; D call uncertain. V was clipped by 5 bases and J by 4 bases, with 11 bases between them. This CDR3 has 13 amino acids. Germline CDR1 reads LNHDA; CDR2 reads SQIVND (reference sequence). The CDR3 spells CASSPVWGTEAFF. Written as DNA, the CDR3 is TGTGCCAGTAGTCCCGTATGGGGCACTGAAGCTTTCTTT.

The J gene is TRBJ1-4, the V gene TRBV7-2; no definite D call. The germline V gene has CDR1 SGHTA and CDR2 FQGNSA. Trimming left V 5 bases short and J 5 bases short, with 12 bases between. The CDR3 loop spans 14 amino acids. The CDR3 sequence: CASSESVGNEKLFF. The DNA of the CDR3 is TGTGCCAGCAGCGAATCGGTGGGGAATGAAAAACTGTTTTTT.